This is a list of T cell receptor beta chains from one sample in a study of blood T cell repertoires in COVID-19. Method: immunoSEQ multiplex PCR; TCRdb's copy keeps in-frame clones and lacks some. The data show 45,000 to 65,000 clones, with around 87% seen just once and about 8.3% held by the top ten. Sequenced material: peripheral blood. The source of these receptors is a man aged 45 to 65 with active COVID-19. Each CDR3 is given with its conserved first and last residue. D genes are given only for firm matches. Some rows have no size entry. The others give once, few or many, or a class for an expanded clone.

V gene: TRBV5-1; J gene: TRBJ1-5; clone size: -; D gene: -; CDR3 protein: CASSLQGGQPQHF; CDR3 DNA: TGCGCCAGCAGCTTACAGGGTGGTCAGCCCCAGCATTTT
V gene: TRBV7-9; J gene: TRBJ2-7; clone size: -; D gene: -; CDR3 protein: CASSLGLFYEQYF; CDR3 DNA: TGTGCCAGCAGCTTGGGACTCTTCTACGAGCAGTACTTC
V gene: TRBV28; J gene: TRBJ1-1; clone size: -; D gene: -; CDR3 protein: CASSLWQFTEAFF; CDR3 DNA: TGTGCCAGCAGTTTATGGCAGTTCACTGAAGCTTTCTTT
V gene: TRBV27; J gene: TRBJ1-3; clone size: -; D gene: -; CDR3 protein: CASSLGPSYGNTIYF; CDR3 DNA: TGTGCCAGCAGTTTGGGCCCATCGTATGGAAACACCATATATTTT
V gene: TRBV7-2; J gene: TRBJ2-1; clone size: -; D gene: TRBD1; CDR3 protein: CASSPDTGTGGLSEQFF; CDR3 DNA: TGTGCCAGCAGCCCCGACACCGGGACAGGGGGCTTAAGTGAGCAGTTCTTC
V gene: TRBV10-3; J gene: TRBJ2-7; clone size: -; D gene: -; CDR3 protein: CASSTGEASYEQYF; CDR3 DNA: TGTGCCTCTTCCACGGGGGAGGCCTCCTACGAGCAGTACTTC
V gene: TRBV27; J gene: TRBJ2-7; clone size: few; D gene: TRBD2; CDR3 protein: CASSPRLAGDGGEQYF; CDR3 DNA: TGTGCCAGCAGTCCACGGCTAGCGGGAGATGGCGGCGAGCAGTACTTC
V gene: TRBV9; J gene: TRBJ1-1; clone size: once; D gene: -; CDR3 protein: CASSVQTANTEAFF; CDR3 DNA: TGTGCCAGCAGCGTACAGACAGCGAACACTGAAGCTTTCTTT
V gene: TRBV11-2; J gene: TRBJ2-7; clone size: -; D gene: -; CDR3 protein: CASSLFSDEQYF; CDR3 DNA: TGTGCCAGCAGCTTATTCAGCGACGAGCAGTACTTC
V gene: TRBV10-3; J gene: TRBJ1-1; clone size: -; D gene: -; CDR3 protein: CASKPSTGLGNTEAFF; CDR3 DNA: TGTGCCTCCAAACCCTCTACAGGGTTGGGGAACACTGAAGCTTTCTTT
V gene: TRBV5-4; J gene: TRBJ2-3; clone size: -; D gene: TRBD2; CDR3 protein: CASSPQGGGVTDTQYF; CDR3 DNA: TGTGCCAGCAGCCCTCAGGGCGGGGGGGTCACAGATACGCAGTATTTT
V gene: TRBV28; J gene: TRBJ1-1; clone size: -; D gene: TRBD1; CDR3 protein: CASSLHRGDTEAFF; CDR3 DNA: TGTGCCAGCAGTTTACACAGGGGGGACACTGAAGCTTTCTTT
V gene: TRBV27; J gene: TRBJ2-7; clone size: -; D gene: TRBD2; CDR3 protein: CASSLWGLAGISYEQYF; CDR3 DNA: TGTGCCAGCAGTTTATGGGGTCTAGCGGGAATAAGCTACGAGCAGTACTTC
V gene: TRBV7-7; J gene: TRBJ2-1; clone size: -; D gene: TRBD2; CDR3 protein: CASSLSGRASEQFF; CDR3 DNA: TGTGCCAGCAGCTTGAGCGGGAGGGCCAGTGAGCAGTTCTTC
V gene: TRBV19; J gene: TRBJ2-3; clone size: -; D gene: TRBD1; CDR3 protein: CASSTRQGARTQYF; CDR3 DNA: TGTGCCAGTAGTACCCGGCAGGGGGCGAGAACGCAGTATTTT
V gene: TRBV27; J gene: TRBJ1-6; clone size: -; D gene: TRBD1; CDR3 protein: CASSDDRGNSPLHF; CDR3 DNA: TGTGCCAGCAGTGACGACAGGGGAAATTCACCCCTCCACTTT
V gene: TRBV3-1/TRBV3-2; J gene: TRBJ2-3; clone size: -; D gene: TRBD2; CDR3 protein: CASSQGLAGGGYGTDTQYF; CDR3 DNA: TGTGCCAGCAGCCAGGGACTAGCGGGGGGAGGCTATGGCACAGATACGCAGTATTTT
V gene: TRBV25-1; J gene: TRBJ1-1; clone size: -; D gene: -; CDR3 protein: CASSPGTLNTEAFF; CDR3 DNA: TGTGCCAGCAGCCCCGGGACACTAAACACTGAAGCTTTCTTT
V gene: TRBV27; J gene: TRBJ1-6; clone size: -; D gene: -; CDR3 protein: CASSSSEYNSPLHF; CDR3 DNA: TGTGCCAGCAGTTCGTCCGAGTATAATTCACCCCTCCACTTT
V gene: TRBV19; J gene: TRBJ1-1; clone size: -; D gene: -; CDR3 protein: CASSIGPTGFDTEAFF; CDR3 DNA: TGTGCCAGTAGTATAGGACCGACAGGATTCGACACTGAAGCTTTCTTT
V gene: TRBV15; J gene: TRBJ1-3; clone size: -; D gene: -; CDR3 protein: CATSGSYLGQGNTIYF; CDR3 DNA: TGTGCCACCAGCGGATCCTACTTGGGGCAGGGAAACACCATATATTTT
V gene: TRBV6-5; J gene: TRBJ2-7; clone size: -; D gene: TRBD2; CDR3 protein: CASSCSLADEQYF; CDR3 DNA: TGTGCCAGCAGTTGCTCACTAGCGGACGAGCAGTACTTC
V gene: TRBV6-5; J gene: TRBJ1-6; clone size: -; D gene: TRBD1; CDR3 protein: CASSIGTGENSPLHF; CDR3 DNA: TGTGCCAGCAGTATTGGGACAGGGGAGAATTCACCCCTCCACTTT
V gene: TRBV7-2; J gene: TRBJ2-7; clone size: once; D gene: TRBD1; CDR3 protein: CASSLGQGARYEQYF; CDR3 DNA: TGTGCCAGCAGCCTCGGACAGGGGGCTAGGTACGAGCAGTACTTC
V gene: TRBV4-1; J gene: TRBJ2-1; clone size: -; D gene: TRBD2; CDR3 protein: CASSQDVLAGASSYNEQFF; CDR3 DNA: TGCGCCAGCAGCCAAGATGTACTAGCGGGAGCCAGCTCCTACAATGAGCAGTTCTTC
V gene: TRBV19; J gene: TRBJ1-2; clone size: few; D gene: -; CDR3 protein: CASSLSRGGYGYTF; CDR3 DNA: TGTGCCAGTAGCCTCTCAAGGGGCGGCTATGGCTACACCTTC
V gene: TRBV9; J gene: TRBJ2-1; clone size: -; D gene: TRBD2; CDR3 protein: CASSGGLALNEQFF; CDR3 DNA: TGTGCCAGCAGCGGGGGACTAGCGCTCAATGAGCAGTTCTTC
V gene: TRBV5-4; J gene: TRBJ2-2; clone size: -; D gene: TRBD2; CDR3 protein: CASSWDGGGTGELFF; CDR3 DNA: TGTGCCAGCAGTTGGGACGGGGGGGGCACCGGGGAGCTGTTTTTT
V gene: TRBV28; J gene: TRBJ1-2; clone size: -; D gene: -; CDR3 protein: CASRSQGIGVGYTF; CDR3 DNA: TGTGCCAGCAGAAGTCAGGGGATTGGGGTTGGCTACACCTTC
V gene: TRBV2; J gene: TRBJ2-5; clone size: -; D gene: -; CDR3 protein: CASSAQETQYF; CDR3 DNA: TGTGCCAGTAGCGCTCAAGAGACCCAGTACTTC
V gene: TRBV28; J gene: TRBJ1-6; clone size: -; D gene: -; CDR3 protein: CASSFAGSNSPLHF; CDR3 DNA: TGTGCCAGCAGTTTCGCGGGGTCGAATTCACCCCTCCACTTT
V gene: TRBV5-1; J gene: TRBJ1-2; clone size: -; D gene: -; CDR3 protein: CASSLAMSPISYGYTF; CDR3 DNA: TGCGCCAGCAGCTTGGCTATGTCGCCTATTTCCTATGGCTACACCTTC
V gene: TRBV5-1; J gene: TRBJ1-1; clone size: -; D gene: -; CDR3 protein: CASSLAVASGAAEAFF; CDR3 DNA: TGCGCCAGCAGCTTGGCCGTTGCCAGCGGGGCCGCTGAAGCTTTCTTT
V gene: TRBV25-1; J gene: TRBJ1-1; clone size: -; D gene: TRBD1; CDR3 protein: CASSARTGRNTEAFF; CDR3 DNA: TGTGCCAGCAGTGCCCGGACAGGGAGGAACACTGAAGCTTTCTTT
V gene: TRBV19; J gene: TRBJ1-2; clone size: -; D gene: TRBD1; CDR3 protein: CASSTRDRGFDGYTF; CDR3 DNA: TGTGCCAGTAGTACTCGGGACAGGGGATTCGATGGCTACACCTTC
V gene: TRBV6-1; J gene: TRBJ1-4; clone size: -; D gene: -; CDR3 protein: CASSEGLQSKLFF; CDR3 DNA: TGTGCCAGCAGTGAGGGCCTTCAATCAAAACTGTTTTTT
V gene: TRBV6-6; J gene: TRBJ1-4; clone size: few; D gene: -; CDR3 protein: CASSLEELGNEKLFF; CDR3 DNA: TGTGCCAGCAGCCTAGAAGAGCTGGGTAATGAAAAACTGTTTTTT